The TCR beta chain under discussion was sequenced for a study of T-cell memory formation after mild COVID-19. V lost 0 bases and J 7 bases, leaving 9 bases between the germline ends. CDR3 size: 13 residues. Per germline, CDR1 SGHAT and CDR2 FQNNGV. TCRdb re-called the 5' RACE reads through MiXCR, storing one row per CDR3 protein. The profile shows roughly 350,000 distinct CDR3 sequences, around 13% of them singletons. The sequencing sample was made of PBMCs or a T cell subset sorted from them (not recorded which). The TCR was taken from a man aged 18 to 29 who had mild COVID-19 (a few samples of this study predate the infection). Cell type and time point are not known. The V call is TRBV11-2, the J call TRBJ1-1; D might be TRBD1 (6 bases). CDR3 sequence: CASSLDRGGEAFF. CDR3 coding DNA: TGTGCCAGCAGCTTAGACAGGGGAGGTGAAGCTTTCTTT.